This passage covers 12 T cell receptor beta chains from one sample sequenced in a study of blood T cell repertoires in COVID-19. The data were produced by immunoSEQ multiplex PCR, yet TCRdb's version contains in-frame clones alone and is incomplete. The sample gives around 40,000 clones, over 75% of which show up once; roughly 9.7% is in the top ten. The sample taken for sequencing was peripheral blood. The receptors were gathered from a human donor in a cohort sampled during active COVID-19.

This chain links TRBV6-5 with TRBJ1-1, with TRBD1 as a possible D gene (5 bases). The V end was cut by 5 bases, the J end by 5 bases, with 15 bases between. Germline CDR1 MNHEY, CDR2 SVGAGI. CDR3 length: 14 residues. The CDR3 is CASSPPQERTEAFF. The CDR3 DNA sequence: TGTGCCAGCAGTCCCCCACAGGAGAGGACTGAAGCTTTCTTT.

CDR3 in DNA: TGTGCCAGCAGTTGGACAATAAACACCGGGGAGCTGTTTTTT. It translates to CASSWTINTGELFF. The V call is TRBV5-4, the J call TRBJ2-2; possible D gene TRBD1, 5 bases. Germline CDR1 reads SGHNT; CDR2 reads YYREEE (reference sequence). The CDR3 is 14 amino acids. V lost 5 bases and J lost 2, with 10 bases in between.

This chain connects TRBV5-1 to TRBJ2-3, with TRBD1 as a possible D gene (6 bases). Germline CDR1 SGHRS, CDR2 YFSETQ. CDR3 size: 13 residues. With 7 bases removed from V and 0 bases from J, the gap between germline ends came to 9 bases. The chain's CDR3 is CASGDTSTDTQYF. The CDR3 bases are TGCGCCAGCGGGGACACCAGCACAGATACGCAGTATTTT.

V and J are TRBV24-1 and TRBJ2-1; 13 positions match TRBD2. This CDR3 is built from 16 residues. V was pared by 3 bases and J by 7 bases, with 5 bases of the junction left unmatched. Germline CDR1 KGHDR, CDR2 SFDVKD. The CDR3 sequence is CATSDHGLAGENEQFF. The CDR3 DNA is TGTGCCACCAGTGATCACGGACTAGCGGGAGAGAATGAGCAGTTCTTC.

This clone was counted once. The chain combines TRBV19 with TRBJ1-2; no reliable D call. This CDR3 has 15 residues. CDR1 is LNHDA and CDR2 is SQIVND in the germline V gene (reference sequence). Trimming took off 4 bases at V and 4 bases at J, with 16 bases between the two ends. CDR3 sequence reads: CASSTLQILSYGYTF. In DNA, the CDR3 is TGTGCCAGTAGTACCCTACAGATCCTGAGCTATGGCTACACCTTC.

This chain uses TRBV5-4 with TRBJ2-1; D unclear. This CDR3 region has 16 residues. The V gene lost 3 bases and the J gene lost 0 bases, with 13 bases spanning the gap. In germline, CDR1 is SGHNT, CDR2 YYREEE (reference sequence). CDR3 coding DNA: TGTGCCAGCAGCTCCTATTTAATGAGCTCCTACAATGAGCAGTTCTTC. It encodes CASSSYLMSSYNEQFF.

The DNA for the CDR3 is TGCGCCAGCAGCCAAGAAGGCAGGGCCGAGCAGTACTTC. Protein product: CASSQEGRAEQYF. The chain carries TRBV4-1 and TRBJ2-7; D might be TRBD1 (5 bases). V lost 0 bases to trimming and J lost 6 bases, with 9 bases between them. Germline assignment: CDR1 MGHRA and CDR2 YSYEKL. The CDR3 spans 13 residues.

The rearrangement links TRBV15 to TRBJ1-1; 9 nucleotides line up with TRBD1. From germline, CDR1 is LNHNV and CDR2 YYDKDF (reference sequence). The CDR3 loop spans 14 amino acids. The V segment lost 5 bases and the J segment 1 base; nucleotides outside the gene matches: 2. The CDR3 DNA follows: TGTGCCACCAGCGAGGGACAGGGGAACACTGAAGCTTTCTTT. It codes for CATSEGQGNTEAFF.

This chain links TRBV29-1 with TRBJ2-3; tentatively, D is TRBD2 (5 bases). The CDR3 runs to 15 residues. The V end was cut by 4 bases, the J end by 0 bases, with 14 bases between. CDR1 and CDR2 from the germline V gene are SQVTM and ANQGSEA. Here the CDR3 reads CSVGRSASSTDTQYF. The CDR3 DNA reads TGCAGCGTTGGGAGGTCGGCCTCTAGCACAGATACGCAGTATTTT.

The CDR3 coding sequence is TGCAGTGCTAGGGAGAGAGATACGCAGTATTTT. This translates into CSARERDTQYF. The chain combines TRBV20-1 with TRBJ2-3; D gene unclear. CDR3 length: 11 residues. Germline lookup yields CDR1 DFQATT and CDR2 SNEGSKA (reference sequence). Trimming shortened V by 3 bases and J by 5 bases, and 6 bases separated the two germline ends.

The J gene is TRBJ2-5, the V gene TRBV7-9; 7 nucleotides agree with TRBD1. CDR1 is SEHNR and CDR2 is FQNEAQ in the germline V gene (reference sequence). This CDR3 is 15 amino acids long. Losses at the gene ends were 2 bases for V and 2 bases for J; bases not matched to a gene: 5. The CDR3 loop is CASSLSGDRQETQYF. The CDR3 DNA follows: TGTGCCAGCAGCTTAAGTGGGGACAGACAAGAGACCCAGTACTTC.

This sequence joins TRBV19 and TRBJ1-1, with D perhaps TRBD1 (5 bases). This CDR3 has 15 amino acids. CDR1 LNHDA and CDR2 SQIVND come from the germline V gene (reference sequence). Trimming took 4 bases from V and 10 from J, leaving 22 bases between them. The CDR3 region has the DNA TGTGCCAGTAGTACCCAGGGCAGGCCCAATTGGGGAGCTTTCTTT. Residues: CASSTQGRPNWGAFF.